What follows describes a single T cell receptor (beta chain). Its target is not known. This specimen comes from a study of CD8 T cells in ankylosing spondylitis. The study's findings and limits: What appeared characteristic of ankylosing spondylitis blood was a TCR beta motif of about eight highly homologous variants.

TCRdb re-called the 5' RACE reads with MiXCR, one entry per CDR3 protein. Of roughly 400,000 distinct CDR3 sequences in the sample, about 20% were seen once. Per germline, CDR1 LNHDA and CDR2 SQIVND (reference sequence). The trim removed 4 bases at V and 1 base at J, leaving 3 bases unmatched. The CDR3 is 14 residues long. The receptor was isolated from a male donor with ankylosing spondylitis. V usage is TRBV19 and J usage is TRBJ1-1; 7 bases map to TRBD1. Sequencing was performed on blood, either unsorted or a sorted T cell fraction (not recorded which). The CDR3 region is CASSTYRGNTEAFF. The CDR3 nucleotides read TGTGCCAGTAGTACCTACAGGGGGAACACTGAAGCTTTCTTT.